A selection of T cell receptor beta chains follows, all from one sample in a study of radiotherapy plus CTLA-4 blockade in lung cancer. The protocol was immunoSEQ multiplex PCR, while the TCRdb copy is restricted to in-frame clones and leaves out a portion. In the table there are under 55,000 clones, 80% to 85% of which are singletons. The sample consisted of peripheral blood, taken from a patient treated with radiotherapy plus ipilimumab. The receptors were gathered from a human donor with non-small cell lung cancer who had stable disease on radiotherapy plus ipilimumab. The CDR3 runs from the conserved cysteine through the conserved F or W. The D gene is left open where the match is weak. Size tells how often a clone was seen (once, few, many) or the class of an expanded clone, and some rows leave it out.

TRBJ1-2,TRBV7-6,-,-,TGTGCCAGCAGCCAAGGGTTGGGGCCTAACTATGGCTACACCTTC,CASSQGLGPNYGYTF
TRBJ1-1,TRBV5-6,-,TRBD1,TGTGCCAGCAGCTCCGGGACAGGGGTCGCTGAAGCTTTCTTT,CASSSGTGVAEAFF
TRBJ2-7,TRBV7-2,-,TRBD2,TGTGCCAGCAGCTCGGGACTAGCGGAGAACGGGCAGTACTTC,CASSSGLAENGQYF
TRBJ2-7,TRBV6-6,-,TRBD2,TGTGCCAGCAGTAGGGACTACTCCTACGAGCAGTACTTC,CASSRDYSYEQYF
TRBJ2-5,TRBV6-6,-,TRBD2,TGTGCCAGCAGGGGACTAGCGGAGACCCAGTACTTC,CASRGLAETQYF
TRBJ1-4,TRBV29-1,-,TRBD1,TGCAGCGCCAAGAGGGGGCAAGGCCGAAATGAAAAACTGTTTTTT,CSAKRGQGRNEKLFF
TRBJ1-4,TRBV6-1,-,TRBD1,TGTGCCAGCAGTGAAACAGGGGTAGGAGAAAAACTGTTTTTT,CASSETGVGEKLFF
TRBJ1-2,TRBV5-4,-,-,TGTGCCAGCAGCTTGCAGGGGCGGAGTAACTATGGCTACACCTTC,CASSLQGRSNYGYTF
TRBJ2-7,TRBV6-6,-,TRBD1,TGTGCCAGCAGTACCCGGGACAGCTCCTACGAGCAGTACTTC,CASSTRDSSYEQYF
TRBJ2-6,TRBV28,-,TRBD1,TGTGCCAGCAGTTCCGGGACAGAAACTGGGGCCAACGTCCTGACTTTC,CASSSGTETGANVLTF
TRBJ1-1,TRBV7-2,-,-,TGTGCCAGCAGCATCGGACAGTGGAACACTGAAGCTTTCTTT,CASSIGQWNTEAFF
TRBJ2-5,TRBV15,-,TRBD2,TGTGCCACCAGCAGGGGGACTAGCCCCCCAGAGACCCAGTACTTC,CATSRGTSPPETQYF
TRBJ2-7,TRBV5-6,-,TRBD2,TGTGCCAGCAGCTGGGGACTAGCGGGTTCCTACGAGCAGTACTTC,CASSWGLAGSYEQYF
TRBJ1-3,TRBV11-3,-,-,TGTGCCAGCTCCCTGGGGGCTGGTGGAAACACCATATATTTT,CASSLGAGGNTIYF
TRBJ2-7,TRBV4-3,few,-,TGCGCCAGCAGCCAACACCGGGACAAAGGGAACGAGCAGTACTTC,CASSQHRDKGNEQYF
TRBJ2-1,TRBV27,-,TRBD2,TGTGCCAGCAGCTTGCTCGGGACTAGTTTATATGAGCAGTTCTTC,CASSLLGTSLYEQFF
TRBJ2-3,TRBV7-3,-,-,TGTGCCAGCAGCGTCAGGGGGGCCGGGGATACGCAGTATTTT,CASSVRGAGDTQYF
TRBJ2-7,TRBV29-1,-,-,TGCAGCGTTGGGCCTCCTGGGGGGACCCTGTACTACGAGCAGTACTTC,CSVGPPGGTLYYEQYF